Listed here is a single T cell receptor beta chain. Authors' data handling: Amplification from reference gene primers served as the basis for estimated nucleated cell counts. The method was immunoSEQ multiplex PCR; TCRdb's version includes in-frame clones alone and lacks a portion of them. That table supplies the V and J calls and clone size; D and trimming were determined from the DNA. Of roughly 260,000 clones in the sample, around 86% are singletons; the top ten hold about 9.8%. This sample is part of a study of blood T cell repertoires in COVID-19. Sequencing was done on a sample of peripheral blood. The receptor's source is a man aged 35 to 55 who had recovered from COVID-19.

The CDR3 region is CASSSGSRNSPLHF. In DNA form, the CDR3 reads TGTGCCAGCAGCTCGGGTAGTCGAAATTCACCCCTCCACTTT. The V gene is TRBV13, the J gene TRBJ1-6; D remains ambiguous. The CDR3 contains 14 residues. The V gene lost 4 bases and the J gene lost 7 bases, with 11 bases spanning the gap. Germline values: CDR1 PRHDT, CDR2 FYEKMQ (reference sequence).